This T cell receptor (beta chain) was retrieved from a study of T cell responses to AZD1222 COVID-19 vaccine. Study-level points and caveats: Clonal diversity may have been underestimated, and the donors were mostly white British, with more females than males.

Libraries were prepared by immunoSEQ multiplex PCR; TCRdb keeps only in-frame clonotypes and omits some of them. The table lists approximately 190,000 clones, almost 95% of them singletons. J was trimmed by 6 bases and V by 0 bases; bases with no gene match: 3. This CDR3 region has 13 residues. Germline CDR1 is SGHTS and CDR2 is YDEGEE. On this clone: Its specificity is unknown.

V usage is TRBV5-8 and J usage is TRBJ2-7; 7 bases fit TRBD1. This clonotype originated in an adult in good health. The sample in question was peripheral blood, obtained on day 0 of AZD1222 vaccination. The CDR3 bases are TGTGCCAGCAGCTTGGAGTACAGGGGCGAGCAGTACTTC. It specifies CASSLEYRGEQYF.